This T cell receptor beta chain was retrieved from a study of human T cells and chemical hapten exposure (dated by TCRdb to about 2021). Turning to the overall study: For sensitization, 2% DPC in acetone was applied to a 2 cm by 2 cm area of upper inner arm skin. Throughout the study period of roughly 24 weeks, patients also received therapeutic DPC doses to the scalp every week. Patch testing on the upper back used Finn chambers containing 0.01% DPC, with scoring done after 6 days according to International Contact Dermatitis Research Group standards. The patient cohort, mostly female, included alopecia areata with under or over 50% scalp involvement, alopecia totalis and alopecia universalis. The libraries were sequenced as a pool, and the TCR yield per sample differed mostly because of small variations in library volumes within the pool. This study followed changes in the peripheral blood TCR repertoire in vivo during primary and secondary sensitization of alopecia patients to the hapten diphenylcyclopropenone (DPC). Patient blood was sampled pre-sensitization (week 0) and at 2, 6 and about 24 weeks after DPC sensitization. Roughly 30 alopecia patients provided blood for TCR sequencing at one to four time points (pre-sensitization, 2, 6 and 24 weeks).

Note on this clonotype: This clone's antigen is unknown. Within one base of it there is no much larger clone, and no base qualities were kept.

Trimming at the junction amounts to 8 bases on V and 5 bases on J, and the germline ends lie 18 bases apart. From a lookup of the germline V gene, CDR1 and CDR2 are KGHSH and LQKENI. Counted from cysteine to phenylalanine, this CDR3 has 15 amino acids. Here the CDR3 DNA is all that survives: 45 bases in frame from base 1. What the study reported, not specific to this receptor: A positive correlation was found between the number of PT1 expanded TCRs and patch test score, with significance reached at thresholds 8, 16 and 32 but not 4. DPC sensitization did not change the number of TCRs with a frequency above 1 in 1000, and there was no evidence of changes in global repertoire structure. After repeated subsampling, changes were observed in the strength of the expansion versus patch-test correlation and in the threshold at which the correlation became significant. Significantly more large CDR3 similarity clusters were formed by expanded TCRs than by pre-sensitization or healthy control sets, consistent with antigen-driven responses. Because every patient had alopecia, a presumed autoimmune disease, the patients' immune response might differ from that of healthy individuals.

The library was generated by RACE. The run used a NextSeq 500. Library preparation attached unique molecular identifiers to individual cDNA molecules for quantitative, reproducible TCR counting. Each blood RNA sample was used to sequence both TCR alpha and TCR beta chains. On the study's bioinformatics: A median of roughly 99,000 TCRs per sample was observed, with a range of about 23,224 to 750,000. The Decombinator software suite was used to annotate V, J and CDR3 in the TCR reads. For PS versus PT1 abundance plots, all samples were subsampled to the same number of TCRs (28,000). Expanded TCRs were defined as absent before sensitization and observed at least eight times at the 2-week time point. TCRdb ran its own pipeline on the public reads, namely fastp trimming at Q25 and MiXCR clone calling, and kept in-frame beta chains. Entries are consolidated by CDR3 protein sequence, retaining the most common genes and DNA. Here the V and J calls rest on TCRdb's processing, not on the authors' analysis. The sample table lists 100,000 to 150,000 distinct CDR3 sequences, about 13% of them with a count of one. The ten largest clones add up to over 0.85% of the sample.

Explained via the paper, the time point label denotes: patch test 1, 2 weeks after DPC sensitization. This specimen's treatment or condition label, per the study, means: therapeutic diphenylcyclopropenone sensitization with weekly scalp DPC. Blood at each patch-test visit was drawn before the patch test was applied. Eligible patients were aged 18 to 70, diagnosed with alopecia, deemed suitable for DPC therapy, and excluded if pregnant. Total RNA was extracted from unfractionated whole blood collected in Tempus Blood RNA tubes. The sample here was whole blood, taken in connection with sensitization to the hapten diphenylcyclopropenone (DPC). The receptor chain draws on TRBV18 and TRBJ1-4; D gene: possibly TRBD1, on 5 matching bases. The clonotype comes from a man in his late teens or twenties with alopecia areata. Some clones in this sample may be carry-over from other donors' samples. The nucleotide sequence is TGTGCCAGCGCGTTTTGGGGCAGCAAAAATGAAAAACTGTTTTTT. Translation gives CASAFWGSKNEKLFF.